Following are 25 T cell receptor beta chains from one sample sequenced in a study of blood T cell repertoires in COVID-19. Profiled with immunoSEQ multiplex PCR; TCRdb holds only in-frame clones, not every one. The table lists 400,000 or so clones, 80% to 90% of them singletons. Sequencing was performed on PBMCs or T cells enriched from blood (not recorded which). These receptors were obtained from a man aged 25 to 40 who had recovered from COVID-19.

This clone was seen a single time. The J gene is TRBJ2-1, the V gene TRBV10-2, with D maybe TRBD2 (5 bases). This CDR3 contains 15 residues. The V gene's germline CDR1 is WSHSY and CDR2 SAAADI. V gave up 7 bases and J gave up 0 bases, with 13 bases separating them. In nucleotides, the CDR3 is TGCGCCAGCATAGAAGCGGAGAGCTCCTACAATGAGCAGTTCTTC. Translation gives CASIEAESSYNEQFF.

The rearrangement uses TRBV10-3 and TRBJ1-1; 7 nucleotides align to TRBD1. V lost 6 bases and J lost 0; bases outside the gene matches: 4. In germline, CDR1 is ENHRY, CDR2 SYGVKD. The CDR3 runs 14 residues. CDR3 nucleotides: TGTGCCATCAGCCGGGACAGCCTGAACACTGAAGCTTTCTTT. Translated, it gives CAISRDSLNTEAFF.

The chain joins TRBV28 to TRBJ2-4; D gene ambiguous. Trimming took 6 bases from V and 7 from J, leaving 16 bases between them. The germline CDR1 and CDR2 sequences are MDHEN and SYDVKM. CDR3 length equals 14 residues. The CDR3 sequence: CASSRDGFGNIQYF. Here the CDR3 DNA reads TGTGCCAGCAGCCGAGACGGGTTCGGGAACATTCAGTACTTC.

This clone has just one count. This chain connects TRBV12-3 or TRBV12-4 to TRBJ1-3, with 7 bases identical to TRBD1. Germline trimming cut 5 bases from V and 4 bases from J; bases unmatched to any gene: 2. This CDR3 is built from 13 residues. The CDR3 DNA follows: TGTGCCAGCAGTAGGACAGGAGGAAACACCATATATTTT. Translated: CASSRTGGNTIYF.

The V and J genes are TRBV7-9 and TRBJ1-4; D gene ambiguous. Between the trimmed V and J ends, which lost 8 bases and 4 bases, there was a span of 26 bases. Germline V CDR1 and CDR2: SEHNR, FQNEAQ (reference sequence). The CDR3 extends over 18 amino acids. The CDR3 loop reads CASRPRVLSPAHNEKLFF. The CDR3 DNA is TGTGCCAGCCGCCCCCGGGTTCTTTCGCCCGCTCATAATGAAAAACTGTTTTTT.

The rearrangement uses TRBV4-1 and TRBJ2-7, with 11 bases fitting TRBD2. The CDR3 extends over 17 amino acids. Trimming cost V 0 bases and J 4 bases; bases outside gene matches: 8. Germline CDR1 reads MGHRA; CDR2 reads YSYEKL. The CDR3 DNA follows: TGCGCCAGCAGCCAAGATCCCCTAGCGGGAGGTGTGTACGAGCAGTACTTC. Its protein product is CASSQDPLAGGVYEQYF.

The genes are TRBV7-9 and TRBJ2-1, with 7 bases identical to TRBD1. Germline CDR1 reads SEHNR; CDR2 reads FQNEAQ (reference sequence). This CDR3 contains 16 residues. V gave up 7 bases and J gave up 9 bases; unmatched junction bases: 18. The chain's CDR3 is CASTLGGYGKSGEQFF. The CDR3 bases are TGTGCCAGCACCCTAGGGGGCTACGGGAAGAGTGGTGAGCAGTTCTTC.

CDR3 DNA sequence: TGTGCCAGCAGCGACGGACAGGGCGAGGGCGGGGAGCTGTTTTTT. Amino acids: CASSDGQGEGGELFF. The chain links TRBV5-5 to TRBJ2-2, with 8 bases matching TRBD1. Germline V gene lookup returns CDR1 SGHKS and CDR2 YYEKEE (reference sequence). CDR3 size: 15 residues. V dropped 4 bases and J dropped 7; count of bases not matched to a gene: 9.

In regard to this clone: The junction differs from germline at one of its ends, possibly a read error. The DNA for the CDR3 is TGTGCCAGCAATGAACAGGGGAGTAGTAATAATGAGCAGTTCTTC. Translated: CASNEQGSSNNEQFF. The chain recombines TRBV6-1 with TRBJ2-1, with 7 bases aligning to TRBD1. This CDR3 has 15 amino acids. CDR1 is MNHNS, CDR2 SASEGT, per germline.

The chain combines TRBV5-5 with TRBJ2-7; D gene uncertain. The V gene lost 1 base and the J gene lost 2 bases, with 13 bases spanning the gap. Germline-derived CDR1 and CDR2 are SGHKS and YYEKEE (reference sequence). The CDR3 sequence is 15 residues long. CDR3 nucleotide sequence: TGTGCCAGCAGCTTGTTTTCCGCGGAAACCTACGAGCAGTACTTC. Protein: CASSLFSAETYEQYF.

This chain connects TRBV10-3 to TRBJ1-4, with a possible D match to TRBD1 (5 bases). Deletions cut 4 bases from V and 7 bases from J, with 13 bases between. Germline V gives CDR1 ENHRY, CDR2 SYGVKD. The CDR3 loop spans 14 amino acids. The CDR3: CAISAQGLSEKLFF. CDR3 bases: TGTGCCATCAGTGCTCAGGGTTTGTCTGAAAAACTGTTTTTT.

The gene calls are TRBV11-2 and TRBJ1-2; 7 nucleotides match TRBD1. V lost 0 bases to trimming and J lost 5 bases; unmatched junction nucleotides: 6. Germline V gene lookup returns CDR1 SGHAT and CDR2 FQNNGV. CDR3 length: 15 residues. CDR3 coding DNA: TGTGCCAGCAGCTTAGAGACAGGGCTAGGATATGGCTACACCTTC. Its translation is CASSLETGLGYGYTF.

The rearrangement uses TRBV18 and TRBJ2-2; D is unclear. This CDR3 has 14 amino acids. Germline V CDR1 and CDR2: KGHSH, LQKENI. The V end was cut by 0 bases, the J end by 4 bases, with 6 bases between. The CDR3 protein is CASSPPSGTGELFF. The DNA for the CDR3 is TGTGCCAGCTCACCACCTTCGGGCACCGGGGAGCTGTTTTTT.

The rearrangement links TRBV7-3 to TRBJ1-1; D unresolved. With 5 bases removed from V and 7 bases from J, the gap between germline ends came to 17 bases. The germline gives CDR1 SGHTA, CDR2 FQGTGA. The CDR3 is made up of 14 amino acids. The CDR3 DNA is TGTGCCAGCAGCCCGGGAAAATACGCTCGTGAAGCTTTCTTT. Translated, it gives CASSPGKYAREAFF.

The CDR3 loop reads CASSWTSGSYEQYF. The CDR3 bases are TGCGCCAGCAGTTGGACTAGCGGGAGCTACGAGCAGTACTTC. This chain uses TRBV10-2 with TRBJ2-7; 13 nucleotides align to TRBD2. The CDR3 runs to 14 residues. The germline V gene has CDR1 WSHSY and CDR2 SAAADI. After removal of 5 bases from V and 3 bases from J, the junction contained 1 base not matched to a gene.

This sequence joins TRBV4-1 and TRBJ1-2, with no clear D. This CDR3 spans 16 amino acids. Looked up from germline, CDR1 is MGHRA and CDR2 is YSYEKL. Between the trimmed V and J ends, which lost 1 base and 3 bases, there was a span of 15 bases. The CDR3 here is CASSQVGLLRDYGYTF. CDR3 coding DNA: TGCGCCAGCAGCCAAGTTGGACTCCTAAGGGACTATGGCTACACCTTC.

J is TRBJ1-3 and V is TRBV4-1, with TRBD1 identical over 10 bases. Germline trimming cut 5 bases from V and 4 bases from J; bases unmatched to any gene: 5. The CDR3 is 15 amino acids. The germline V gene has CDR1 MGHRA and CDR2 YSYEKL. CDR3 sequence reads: CASSGGQGFGNTIYF. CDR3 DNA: TGCGCCAGCAGCGGGGGACAGGGGTTCGGAAACACCATATATTTT.

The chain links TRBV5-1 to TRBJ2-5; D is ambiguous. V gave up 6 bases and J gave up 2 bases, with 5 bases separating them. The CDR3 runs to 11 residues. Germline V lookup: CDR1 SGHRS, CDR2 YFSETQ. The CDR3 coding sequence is TGCGCCAGCACCCGTCAAGAGACCCAGTACTTC. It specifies CASTRQETQYF.

The chain's CDR3 is CASSTRALRAYNEQFF. The CDR3 DNA is TGTGCCAGCAGCACTAGGGCCCTAAGGGCCTACAATGAGCAGTTCTTC. The J gene is TRBJ2-1, the V gene TRBV13; a weak D match, TRBD2 (5 bases). The CDR3 has 16 residues. The V and J ends lost 5 bases and 2 bases respectively, with 16 bases between them. From germline, CDR1 is PRHDT and CDR2 FYEKMQ (reference sequence).

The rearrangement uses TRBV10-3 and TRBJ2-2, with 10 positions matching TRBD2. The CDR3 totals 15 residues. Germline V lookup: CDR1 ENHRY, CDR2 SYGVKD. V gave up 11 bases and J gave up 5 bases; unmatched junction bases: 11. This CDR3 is CAGSFGTSVTGELFF. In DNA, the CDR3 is TGTGCCGGGAGCTTCGGGACTAGCGTAACCGGGGAGCTGTTTTTT.

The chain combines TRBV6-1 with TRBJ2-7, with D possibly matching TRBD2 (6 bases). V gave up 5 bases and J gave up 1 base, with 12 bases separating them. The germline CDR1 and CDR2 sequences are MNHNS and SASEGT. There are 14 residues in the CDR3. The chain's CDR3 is CASSQGTGSYEQYF. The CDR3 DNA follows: TGTGCCAGCAGTCAAGGGACTGGATCCTACGAGCAGTACTTC.

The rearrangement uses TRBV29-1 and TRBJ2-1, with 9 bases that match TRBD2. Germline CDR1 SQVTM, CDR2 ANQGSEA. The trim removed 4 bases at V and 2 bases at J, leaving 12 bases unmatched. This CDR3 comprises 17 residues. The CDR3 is CSVVYRGIAGAYNEQFF. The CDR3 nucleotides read TGCAGCGTTGTCTACAGGGGAATAGCGGGAGCCTACAATGAGCAGTTCTTC.

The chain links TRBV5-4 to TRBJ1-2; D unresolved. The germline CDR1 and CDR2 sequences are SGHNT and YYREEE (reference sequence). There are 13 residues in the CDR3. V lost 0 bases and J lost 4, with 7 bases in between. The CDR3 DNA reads TGTGCCAGCAGCTTGGGGGCCCCCTATGGCTACACCTTC. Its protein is CASSLGAPYGYTF.

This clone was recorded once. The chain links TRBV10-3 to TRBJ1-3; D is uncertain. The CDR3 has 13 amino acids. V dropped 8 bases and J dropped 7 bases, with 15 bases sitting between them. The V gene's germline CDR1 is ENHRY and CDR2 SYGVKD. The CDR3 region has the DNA TGTGCCATCGCTCTAGAGTTGCGGAACACCATATATTTT. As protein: CAIALELRNTIYF.

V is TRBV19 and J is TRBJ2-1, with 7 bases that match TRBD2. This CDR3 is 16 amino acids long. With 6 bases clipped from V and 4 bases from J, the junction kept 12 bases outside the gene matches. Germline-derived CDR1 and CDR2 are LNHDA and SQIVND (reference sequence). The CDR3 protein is CASRKVAGPAYNEQFF. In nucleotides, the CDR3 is TGTGCCAGTAGGAAGGTAGCGGGCCCCGCGTACAATGAGCAGTTCTTC.